This TCR beta chain was documented in a study of blood T cell repertoires in COVID-19. The V and J ends lost 7 bases and 5 bases respectively, with 14 bases between them. The CDR3 extends over 13 amino acids. The data were produced by immunoSEQ multiplex PCR, yet TCRdb's version contains in-frame clones alone and is incomplete. Among 200,000 to 250,000 clones, around 88% were seen once, and the ten largest hold roughly an eighth. V is TRBV12-3 or TRBV12-4 and J is TRBJ1-1; a weak D match, TRBD1 (5 bases). The sequencing sample was made of peripheral blood. This TCR was recovered from an elderly man with acute or convalescent COVID-19. The CDR3 bases are TGTGCCAGCACCCTCCAGGGTGGGACTGAAGCTTTCTTT. This encodes CASTLQGGTEAFF.